What follows are 17 T cell receptor beta chains derived from one specimen sequenced in a study of blood T cell repertoires in COVID-19. Assay: immunoSEQ multiplex PCR; the TCRdb copy retains only in-frame clones and omits some. Of under 200,000 clones listed, roughly nine tenths are singletons. Specimen: peripheral blood. The receptors were gathered from a woman aged 80 or over in a cohort sampled during active or convalescent COVID-19.

The V call is TRBV6-5, the J call TRBJ1-5; D might be TRBD1 (5 bases). V dropped 8 bases and J dropped 4 bases, with 18 bases sitting between them. This CDR3 spans 15 amino acids. Germline assignment: CDR1 MNHEY and CDR2 SVGAGI. CDR3 region: CASLTRQGENQPQHF. Written as DNA, the CDR3 is TGTGCCAGCCTTACTCGACAAGGGGAAAATCAGCCCCAGCATTTT.

A single count supports this clone. V is TRBV18 and J is TRBJ1-4, with D tentatively TRBD1 (5 bases). The CDR3 is made up of 16 amino acids. V dropped 6 bases and J dropped 4 bases, with 18 bases sitting between them. Germline CDR1 is KGHSH and CDR2 is LQKENI. Written as DNA, the CDR3 is TGTGCCAGCTCCCCCAACGGGGGACGGATTAATGAAAAACTGTTTTTT. This translates into CASSPNGGRINEKLFF.

This chain links TRBV19 with TRBJ2-5; 13 bases are shared with TRBD2. CDR1 and CDR2 from the germline V gene are LNHDA and SQIVND (reference sequence). This CDR3 is built from 20 residues. Germline trimming cut 4 bases from V and 0 bases from J; bases unmatched to any gene: 14. CDR3 in amino acids: CASSTDALLAGGSYQETQYF. CDR3 DNA sequence: TGTGCCAGTAGTACCGACGCTCTACTAGCGGGGGGGTCTTACCAAGAGACCCAGTACTTC. Combining the CDR3 with reference TRBV19 and TRBJ2-5 gives the whole variable domain DGGITQSPKYLFRKEGQNVTLSCEQNLNHDAMYWYRQDPGQGLRLIYYSQIVNDFQKGDIAEGYSVSREKKESFPLTVTSAQKNPTAFYLCASSTDALLAGGSYQETQYFGPGTRLLVL.

The J gene is TRBJ1-1, the V gene TRBV28, with 8 positions matching TRBD1. This CDR3 is 14 amino acids long. V was clipped by 6 bases and J by 6 bases; unmatched bases: 9. The germline V gene has CDR1 MDHEN and CDR2 SYDVKM. CDR3 DNA sequence: TGTGCCAGCAGCCGAGGACAGGGTAACGCTGAAGCTTTCTTT. Its protein is CASSRGQGNAEAFF. Full variable domain (remainder filled in from reference TRBV28 and TRBJ1-1): DVKVTQSSRYLVKRTGEKVFLECVQDMDHENMFWYRQDPGLGLRLIYFSYDVKMKEKGDIPEGYSVSREKKERFSLILESASTNQTSMYLCASSRGQGNAEAFFGQGTRLTVV.

The chain links TRBV2 to TRBJ1-6; weak D call: TRBD1 (5 bases). Deletions cut 4 bases from V and 0 bases from J, with 10 bases between. This CDR3 spans 16 amino acids. Germline CDR1 reads SNHLY; CDR2 reads FYNNEI. CDR3 coding DNA: TGTGCCAGCAGTGGGGACTTATACTCCTATAATTCACCCCTCCACTTT. It encodes CASSGDLYSYNSPLHF. The whole variable domain, remainder taken from reference TRBV2 and TRBJ1-6, is EPEVTQTPSHQVTQMGQEVILRCVPISNHLYFYWYRQILGQKVEFLVSFYNNEISEKSEIFDDQFSVERPDGSNFTLKIRSTKLEDSAMYFCASSGDLYSYNSPLHFGNGTRLTVT.

The chain combines TRBV10-3 with TRBJ2-3; 12 nucleotides line up with TRBD2. This CDR3 spans 16 amino acids. Germline V gene data show CDR1 as ENHRY and CDR2 as SYGVKD. With 4 bases clipped from V and 0 bases from J, the junction kept 2 bases outside the gene matches. The CDR3 here is CAISAGLAGSTDTQYF. The CDR3 bases are TGTGCCATCAGTGCGGGACTAGCGGGTAGCACAGATACGCAGTATTTT.

This clone showed up just once. This rearrangement joins TRBV5-3 to TRBJ2-5; D is possibly TRBD1 (5 bases). TRBV5-3 is recorded as an ORF, its role being uncertain. The CDR3 runs to 15 residues. V lost 0 bases, J lost 5 bases, and 14 bases lay in between. The CDR3 reads CARSLVRGPRETQYF. The CDR3 DNA reads as TGTGCCAGAAGCTTGGTTAGGGGCCCCCGGGAGACCCAGTACTTC.

The chain recombines TRBV3-1 (or the pseudogene TRBV3-2) with TRBJ1-6; tentative D call: TRBD1 (5 bases). The CDR3 runs 16 residues. With 2 bases removed from V and 6 bases from J, the gap between germline ends came to 14 bases. Germline lookup yields CDR1 LGHDT and CDR2 YNNKEL (reference sequence). CDR3 sequence: CASSQTATASNSPLHF. The CDR3 DNA sequence: TGTGCCAGCAGCCAAACGGCGACAGCCTCTAATTCACCCCTCCACTTT.

The J gene is TRBJ2-4, the V gene TRBV10-3; weak D call: TRBD1 (7 bases). Trimming pared 0 bases from V and 9 bases from J, leaving 15 bases between. The CDR3 has 15 amino acids. Germline CDR1 ENHRY, CDR2 SYGVKD. CDR3 residues: CAISESRGGTAIQYF. The CDR3 DNA follows: TGTGCCATCAGTGAGTCCCGGGGCGGGACAGCCATTCAGTACTTC.

The chain couples TRBV5-6 to TRBJ1-2; maybe TRBD1 (6 bases). This CDR3 has 15 amino acids. Germline V lookup: CDR1 SGHDT, CDR2 YYEEEE. Trimming pared 2 bases from V and 6 bases from J, leaving 17 bases between. CDR3 nucleotides: TGTGCCAGCAGCTTCCGGAGAGACAGGAGAGATGGCTACACCTTC. This encodes CASSFRRDRRDGYTF.

This chain links TRBV30 with TRBJ1-2, with TRBD1 as a possible D gene (5 bases). CDR1 and CDR2 (germline): GTSNPN, SVGIG (reference sequence). The CDR3 runs 13 residues. The V end was cut by 5 bases, the J end by 4 bases, with 14 bases between. The CDR3 protein is CAWGPQGSYGYTF. In DNA form, the CDR3 reads TGTGCCTGGGGGCCCCAGGGTAGCTATGGCTACACCTTC.

A single count supports this clone. The V call is TRBV7-9, the J call TRBJ2-1; no firm D call. Trimming left V 6 bases short and J 0 bases short, with 6 bases between. Germline lookup yields CDR1 SEHNR and CDR2 FQNEAQ (reference sequence). The CDR3 loop spans 13 amino acids. The DNA for the CDR3 is TGTGCCAGCAGACAGAGCTCCTACAATGAGCAGTTCTTC. Its protein product is CASRQSSYNEQFF.

This chain uses TRBV21-1 with TRBJ2-1; the D segment call TRBD2 is taken from the table without a DNA check. TRBV21-1 represents a pseudogene. The length of the CDR3 is 16 residues. The CDR3: CASSSVTSGESNEQFF. In nucleotides, the CDR3 is TGTGCCAGCAGCTCTGTGACTAGCGGGGAATCCAATGAGCAGTTCTTC.

CDR3 sequence: CASSWSNTEAFF. CDR3 nucleotides: TGTGCCAGCAGTTGGAGCAACACTGAAGCTTTCTTT. The chain combines TRBV6-2 or TRBV6-3 with TRBJ1-1; D ambiguous. The length of the CDR3 is 12 residues. Looked up from germline, CDR1 is MNHEY and CDR2 is SVGEGT. Trimming took 4 bases from V and 2 from J, leaving 5 bases between them.

The rearrangement links TRBV28 to TRBJ1-1; 9 bases fit TRBD1. Germline values: CDR1 MDHEN, CDR2 SYDVKM. The CDR3 consists of 19 residues. The V gene end was trimmed by 0 bases and the J gene end by 0 bases; junction bases not matched to a gene: 11. CDR3: CASSLWIRQGDRLNTEAFF. In nucleotides, the CDR3 is TGTGCCAGCAGTTTATGGATTCGACAGGGGGACCGACTGAACACTGAAGCTTTCTTT.

J is TRBJ1-3 and V is TRBV7-2; D is possibly TRBD1 (5 bases). This CDR3 is built from 13 residues. Germline lookup yields CDR1 SGHTA and CDR2 FQGNSA. V lost 4 bases, J lost 4 bases, and 8 bases lay in between. CDR3 DNA: TGTGCCAGCAGCTCTAGGACAGGAAACACCATATATTTT. Its protein product is CASSSRTGNTIYF.

The chain links TRBV7-8 to TRBJ1-5; 7 bases match TRBD1. Germline CDR1 SGHVS, CDR2 FQNEAQ. V lost 1 base and J lost 3; bases outside the gene matches: 6. This CDR3 comprises 16 residues. The CDR3 DNA follows: TGTGCCAGCAGCTTAGGTCTACAGGGGCACAATCAGCCCCAGCATTTT. Its translation: CASSLGLQGHNQPQHF.